A selection of T cell receptor beta chains follows, all from one sample in a study of graft-versus-host responses after intestinal transplantation. Generated by immunoSEQ multiplex PCR, the TCRdb table keeps only in-frame clones and is missing some. The sample records roughly 99,000 clones, 86% being singletons. The starting material was PBMCs, obtained 255 days after intestinal transplant. The origin of the receptors is a human patient who received an intestinal transplant, so some T cells may come from the graft donor. The CDR3 runs from the conserved cysteine through the conserved F or W. A D gene is named only where the DNA matches it firmly. Rows may omit the clone size; those that give it use once, few, many or a size class.

J gene | clone size | D gene | V gene | CDR3 protein | CDR3 DNA
TRBJ2-7 | - | TRBD2 | TRBV5-1 | CASSSQIRLAGDHEQYF | TGCGCCAGCAGCTCCCAAATTCGACTAGCGGGAGACCACGAGCAGTACTTC
TRBJ1-5 | - | - | TRBV4-2 | CASSQDFGQPQHF | TGTGCCAGCAGCCAAGATTTCGGGCAGCCCCAGCATTTT
TRBJ2-1 | - | TRBD1 | TRBV11-2 | CASSSRQGVYNEQFF | TGTGCCAGCAGCTCCCGACAGGGGGTCTACAATGAGCAGTTCTTC
TRBJ2-7 | - | - | TRBV5-4 | CASSPGGGLDSYEQYF | TGTGCCAGCAGCCCTGGAGGGGGACTCGACTCCTACGAGCAGTACTTC
TRBJ1-6 | - | - | TRBV9 | CASAGGSGNSPLHF | TGTGCCAGCGCCGGGGGATCGGGTAATTCACCCCTCCACTTT
TRBJ1-2 | - | - | TRBV5-6 | CASSLGGTGGYTF | TGTGCCAGCAGCTTGGGGGGTACTGGTGGCTACACCTTC
TRBJ2-2 | - | TRBD2 | TRBV4-1 | CASSQRTSGTGELFF | TGCGCCAGCAGCCAAAGGACTAGCGGCACCGGGGAGCTGTTTTTT
TRBJ1-4 | - | - | TRBV6-6 | CASSYSWNEKLFF | TGTGCCAGCAGTTACTCGTGGAATGAAAAACTGTTTTTT
TRBJ1-1 | - | - | TRBV4-1 | CASSQAPLWGDTEAFF | TGCGCCAGCAGCCAAGCACCCTTGTGGGGAGACACTGAAGCTTTCTTT
TRBJ1-1 | - | - | TRBV18 | CASSPEVDVNTEAFF | TGTGCCAGCTCACCGGAAGTTGACGTGAACACTGAAGCTTTCTTT
TRBJ2-5 | - | - | TRBV6-1 | CASRGRNQETQYF | TGTGCCAGCAGGGGACGGAACCAAGAGACCCAGTACTTC
TRBJ2-5 | - | TRBD2 | TRBV2 | CASKFSSGGLQETQYF | TGTGCCAGCAAGTTTTCTAGCGGGGGGTTACAAGAGACCCAGTACTTC
TRBJ2-2 | - | TRBD2 | TRBV7-2 | CASSFSGLAGGPRGELFF | TGTGCCAGCAGCTTCTCGGGACTAGCGGGGGGCCCGCGTGGGGAGCTGTTTTTT
TRBJ2-4 | - | TRBD2 | TRBV4-1 | CASSQLPTQAGGTLAKNIQYF | TGCGCCAGCAGCCAACTCCCGACTCAAGCGGGGGGAACACTAGCCAAAAACATTCAGTACTTC
TRBJ1-2 | - | - | TRBV5-1 | CASSLAARTGYTF | TGCGCCAGCAGCTTGGCGGCACGGACGGGCTACACCTTC
TRBJ1-1 | - | - | TRBV4-1 | CASSQGSNPSTEAFF | TGCGCCAGCAGCCAAGGCTCCAATCCAAGCACTGAAGCTTTCTTT
TRBJ1-2 | - | TRBD1 | TRBV2 | CASRDRANYGYTF | TGTGCCAGCAGGGACAGGGCTAACTATGGCTACACCTTC
TRBJ1-2 | - | - | TRBV19 | CASSIDGNYGYTF | TGTGCCAGTAGTATAGATGGTAACTATGGCTACACCTTC
TRBJ2-7 | - | - | TRBV5-4 | CASSPGQGLAEQYF | TGTGCCAGCAGCCCTGGACAGGGACTAGCCGAGCAGTACTTC
TRBJ2-7 | - | - | TRBV5-5 | CASSLRLTPYEQYF | TGTGCCAGCAGCTTGAGGCTCACACCCTACGAGCAGTACTTC
TRBJ2-5 | - | - | TRBV25-1 | CASSPFRTQETQYF | TGTGCCAGCAGTCCCTTCAGGACCCAAGAGACCCAGTACTTC
TRBJ1-6 | - | - | TRBV2 | CASSEANRGVDSPHF | TGTGCCAGCAGTGAAGCGAATAGGGGCGTAGATAGTCCCCACTTT
TRBJ1-2 | - | - | TRBV25-1 | CASSDATSNYGYTF | TGTGCCAGCAGTGATGCCACCTCTAACTATGGCTACACCTTC
TRBJ1-1 | - | - | TRBV5-8 | CASSFEVFETTKAVNTEAFF | TGTGCCAGCAGCTTTGAAGTATTTGAGACAACGAAGGCGGTGAACACTGAAGCTTTCTTT
TRBJ2-7 | - | - | TRBV7-9 | CASSPTEPYEQYF | TGTGCCAGCAGCCCTACTGAACCCTACGAGCAGTACTTC
TRBJ2-7 | once | TRBD2 | TRBV5-5 | CASSAGLAGFSSYEQYF | TGTGCCAGCAGCGCCGGACTAGCGGGCTTCAGCTCCTACGAGCAGTACTTC
TRBJ1-4 | - | - | TRBV27 | CASSLTGPEKLFF | TGTGCCAGCAGTTTAACAGGACCAGAAAAACTGTTTTTT
TRBJ2-7 | - | - | TRBV7-8 | CASSPLKGSSYEQYF | TGTGCCAGCAGCCCTTTGAAGGGGAGCTCCTACGAGCAGTACTTC
TRBJ1-2 | few | - | TRBV6-4 | CASSDFSGYTF | TGTGCCAGCAGTGATTTTAGTGGCTACACCTTC
TRBJ2-1 | - | - | TRBV18 | CASSGANDNEQFF | TGTGCCAGCTCCGGGGCCAATGACAATGAGCAGTTCTTC
TRBJ2-1 | - | - | TRBV28 | CASSPPGSSYNEQFF | TGTGCCAGCAGTCCTCCTGGAAGCTCCTACAATGAGCAGTTCTTC
TRBJ2-1 | - | - | TRBV28 | CASRLRRGSSHNEQFF | TGTGCCAGCAGACTGAGGCGGGGAAGCTCCCACAATGAGCAGTTCTTC
TRBJ2-2 | - | - | TRBV7-3 | CASSLSGGWNTGELFF | TGTGCCAGCAGCTTATCCGGGGGATGGAACACCGGGGAGCTGTTTTTT
TRBJ1-3 | - | TRBD1 | TRBV29-1 | CSVVTGRSGNTIYF | TGCAGCGTTGTGACAGGGCGATCCGGAAACACCATATATTTT
TRBJ1-4 | - | - | TRBV12-2 | CVMGGVSDRYEKLFF | TGTGTTATGGGGGGCGTGTCCGACAGATATGAAAAACTGTTTTTT
TRBJ2-1 | - | TRBD2 | TRBV29-1 | CSVSLAGTEQFF | TGCAGCGTTTCGCTAGCGGGAACTGAGCAGTTCTTC
TRBJ1-6 | once | - | TRBV6-1 | CASRGDGINSPLHF | TGTGCCAGCAGAGGAGACGGGATAAATTCACCCCTCCACTTT
TRBJ2-3 | - | - | TRBV28 | CASRGRGNRRGTDTQYF | TGTGCCAGCAGGGGTAGAGGGAACCGGCGAGGCACAGATACGCAGTATTTT
TRBJ2-5 | once | TRBD1 | TRBV15 | CATSSRQGGETQYF | TGTGCCACCAGCAGCAGACAGGGGGGAGAGACCCAGTACTTC
TRBJ2-2 | few | TRBD2 | TRBV28 | CASKAGEANTGELFF | TGTGCCAGCAAGGCGGGAGAAGCGAACACCGGGGAGCTGTTTTTT
TRBJ2-3 | - | TRBD2 | TRBV6-6 | CASSYPTGGGTQYF | TGTGCCAGCAGTTACCCCACCGGGGGGGGTACGCAGTATTTT
TRBJ2-1 | - | - | TRBV9 | CASSRDFLNEQFF | TGTGCCAGCAGCCGGGACTTTCTTAATGAGCAGTTCTTC
TRBJ2-3 | - | - | TRBV9 | CASSVGGDTDTQYF | TGTGCCAGCAGCGTAGGGGGAGACACAGATACGCAGTATTTT
TRBJ1-2 | - | - | TRBV7-9 | CASSPGGGYGYTF | TGTGCCAGCAGCCCCGGGGGGGGCTATGGCTACACCTTC
TRBJ2-7 | - | TRBD2 | TRBV7-8 | CASNQGVAGGEQYF | TGTGCCAGCAACCAAGGGGTAGCGGGAGGTGAGCAGTACTTC
TRBJ1-4 | - | TRBD1 | TRBV7-9 | CASSQTGVGEKLFF | TGTGCCAGCAGCCAGACAGGGGTGGGGGAAAAACTGTTTTTT
TRBJ2-1 | - | - | TRBV18 | CASSPGSDNEQFF | TGTGCCAGCTCACCCGGATCAGACAATGAGCAGTTCTTC
TRBJ1-1 | - | - | TRBV28 | CASSPVMPYMNTEAFF | TGTGCCAGCAGCCCCGTAATGCCCTACATGAACACTGAAGCTTTCTTT
TRBJ2-5 | - | - | TRBV4-1 | CASSRVGGETQYF | TGCGCCAGCAGCCGAGTTGGGGGGGAGACCCAGTACTTC
TRBJ1-1 | - | TRBD1 | TRBV28 | CASSSTGGNTEAFF | TGTGCCAGCAGTTCAACAGGGGGAAACACTGAAGCTTTCTTT
TRBJ2-1 | - | - | TRBV21-1 | CASSNRWTPPWNEQFF | TGTGCCAGCAGCAATCGATGGACCCCCCCTTGGAATGAGCAGTTCTTC
TRBJ2-5 | - | - | TRBV29-1 | CSVFLPGETQYF | TGCAGCGTTTTCCTGCCCGGAGAGACCCAGTACTTC